Listed below are T cell receptor beta chains from one sample, sequenced in a study of blood T cell repertoires in COVID-19. Assay used: immunoSEQ multiplex PCR; TCRdb lists only in-frame clones, some missing. The sample contains 60,000 to 65,000 clones, about 78% of which appear only once. Sequenced sample: peripheral blood. Every receptor here comes from a woman at least 80 years old with acute or convalescent COVID-19. CDR3s include the opening cysteine and the closing phenylalanine or tryptophan. Each record gives: D gene, J gene, V gene, clone size, CDR3 DNA, CDR3 protein. D genes are given only for firm matches. Size tells how often a clone was seen (once, few, many) or the class of an expanded clone, and some rows leave it out.

D: .
J: TRBJ2-1
V: TRBV21-1
size: few
DNA: TGTGCCAGCAGCACCAAGACTAGCGGGAGGGCCGCGTGCGACAATGAGCAGTTCTTC
CDR3: CASSTKTSGRAACDNEQFF

D: .
J: TRBJ1-1
V: TRBV6-5
size: .
DNA: TGTGCCAGCAGTTACGGGGGCTTACTGAACACTGAAGCTTTCTTT
CDR3: CASSYGGLLNTEAFF

D: .
J: TRBJ2-1
V: TRBV7-2
size: .
DNA: TGTGCCAGCAGCTTCAGGATTCTTGACAATGAGCAGTTCTTC
CDR3: CASSFRILDNEQFF

D: TRBD1
J: TRBJ2-7
V: TRBV10-3
size: .
DNA: TGTGCCATCAGTGAGTGGGGACAGGGCTTAGAGGAGCAGTACTTC
CDR3: CAISEWGQGLEEQYF

D: TRBD1
J: TRBJ1-1
V: TRBV27
size: .
DNA: TGTGCCAGCAGTTTCAGGGGGTACACTGAAGCTTTCTTT
CDR3: CASSFRGYTEAFF

D: .
J: TRBJ2-1
V: TRBV7-9
size: .
DNA: TGTGCCAGCAGCTTAGTGTCGGGGAGGAACAATGAGCAGTTCTTC
CDR3: CASSLVSGRNNEQFF

D: .
J: TRBJ2-6
V: TRBV5-5
size: .
DNA: TGTGCCAGCAGCTTGACGCGCGGGGCCAACGTCCTGACTTTC
CDR3: CASSLTRGANVLTF

D: .
J: TRBJ2-1
V: TRBV14
size: few
DNA: TGTGCCAGCAGCCAAGGGCCGTACAATGAGCAGTTCTTC
CDR3: CASSQGPYNEQFF

D: .
J: TRBJ1-6
V: TRBV27
size: once
DNA: TGTGCCAGCAGTCTTCTTAGACAGAGCTCCTATAATTCACCCCTCCACTTT
CDR3: CASSLLRQSSYNSPLHF

D: TRBD1
J: TRBJ1-5
V: TRBV27
size: .
DNA: TGTGCCAGCAGTTATACCGGGACAGGGGGCTGGCAGCCCCAGCATTTT
CDR3: CASSYTGTGGWQPQHF

D: TRBD2
J: TRBJ2-1
V: TRBV6-2/TRBV6-3
size: .
DNA: TGTGCCAGCAGTTCCGGAGGTAGCGGGAGGTGGAATGAGCAGTTCTTC
CDR3: CASSSGGSGRWNEQFF

D: TRBD1
J: TRBJ1-1
V: TRBV5-1
size: .
DNA: TGCGCCAGCAGTTATTACAGGGGGCGCCGGACTGAAGCTTTCTTT
CDR3: CASSYYRGRRTEAFF

D: .
J: TRBJ1-1
V: TRBV2
size: .
DNA: TGTGCCAGCAGCCTGCACACCAACACTGAAGCTTTCTTT
CDR3: CASSLHTNTEAFF

D: .
J: TRBJ1-5
V: TRBV2
size: .
DNA: TGTGCCAGCAAGAGGGAAAGTAGCAATCAGCCCCAGCATTTT
CDR3: CASKRESSNQPQHF

D: .
J: TRBJ2-6
V: TRBV7-8
size: .
DNA: TGTGCCAGCAGCTTAGTAGGGGGTTTTGGCTCTGGGGCCAACGTCCTGACTTTC
CDR3: CASSLVGGFGSGANVLTF